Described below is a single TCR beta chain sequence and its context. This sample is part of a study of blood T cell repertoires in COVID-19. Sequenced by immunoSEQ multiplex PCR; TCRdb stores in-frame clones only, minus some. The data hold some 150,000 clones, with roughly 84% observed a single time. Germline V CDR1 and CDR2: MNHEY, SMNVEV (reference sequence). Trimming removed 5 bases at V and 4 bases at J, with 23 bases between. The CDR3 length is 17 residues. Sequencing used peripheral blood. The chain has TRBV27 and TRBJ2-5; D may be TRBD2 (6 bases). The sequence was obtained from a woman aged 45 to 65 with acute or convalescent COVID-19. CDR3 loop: CASSPTGWAGSRETQYF. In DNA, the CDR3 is TGTGCCAGCAGTCCAACCGGGTGGGCGGGATCTCGAGAGACCCAGTACTTC.